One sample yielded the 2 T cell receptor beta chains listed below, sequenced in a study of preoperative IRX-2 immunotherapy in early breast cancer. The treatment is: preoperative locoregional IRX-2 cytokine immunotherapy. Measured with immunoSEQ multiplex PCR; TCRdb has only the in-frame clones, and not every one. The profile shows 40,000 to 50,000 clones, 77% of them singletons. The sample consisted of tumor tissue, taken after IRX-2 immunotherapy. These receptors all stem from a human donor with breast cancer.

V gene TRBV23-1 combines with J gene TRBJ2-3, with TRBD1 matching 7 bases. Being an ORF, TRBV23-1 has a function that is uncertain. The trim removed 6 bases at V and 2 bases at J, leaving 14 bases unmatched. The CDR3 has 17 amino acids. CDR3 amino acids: CASSPTRQGFNTDTQYF. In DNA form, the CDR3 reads TGCGCCAGCAGCCCAACCCGACAGGGTTTCAACACAGATACGCAGTATTTT.

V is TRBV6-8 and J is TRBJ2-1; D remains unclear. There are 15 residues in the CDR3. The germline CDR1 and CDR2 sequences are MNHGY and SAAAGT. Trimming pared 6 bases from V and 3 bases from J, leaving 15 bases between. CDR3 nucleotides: TGTGCCAGCAGACTATCGCAACAGAACTACAATGAGCAGTTCTTC. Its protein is CASRLSQQNYNEQFF.